Following are 14 T cell receptor beta chains from one sample sequenced in a study of vaccination and CD4 T cells after COVID-19. The treatment denotes: roughly 11-day PBMC culture with coronavirus spike peptide pools or control peptides (ViraFEST assay). Their recognized antigens are unknown. Sequencing of the DNA from cultured CD4+ T cells was carried out with the Oncomine TCR Beta short-read assay. One entry per CDR3 protein results from TCRdb running MiXCR on the PCR reads. The sample lists 2,500 to 4,000 distinct CDR3 sequences, about 25% occurring once. Sequenced here: CD4+ T cells from blood, cultured in vitro, sampled after SARS-CoV-2 vaccination. These receptor sequences come from a human donor who had recovered from COVID-19.

In its sample, this clonotype ranks as medium-sized. CDR3 region: CAISEYREETQYF. The DNA for the CDR3 is TGTGCCATCAGTGAGTACAGGGAAGAGACCCAGTACTTC. The chain uses TRBV10-3 and TRBJ2-5; D might be TRBD1 (6 bases). The germline gives CDR1 ENHRY, CDR2 SYGVKD. The V and J ends lost 1 base and 3 bases respectively, with 6 bases between them. The CDR3 contains 13 residues.

This sequence joins TRBV20-1 and TRBJ1-6; D is possibly TRBD1 (5 bases). Germline loops: CDR1 DFQATT, CDR2 SNEGSKA (reference sequence). Trimming stripped 4 bases from V and 10 bases from J, with 17 bases between. The CDR3 length is 14 residues. For the CDR3, the DNA is TGCAGTGCTACAGGAGGGGAGGCCGGGTCACCCCTCCACTTT. Translation: CSATGGEAGSPLHF.

The chain has TRBV4-1 and TRBJ1-2; D remains unclear. CDR1 and CDR2 (germline): MGHRA, YSYEKL. Trimming shortened V by 0 bases and J by 7 bases, and 6 bases separated the two germline ends. This CDR3 has 12 amino acids. Here the CDR3 DNA reads TGCGCCAGCAGCCAAGACATCGGTGGCTACACCTTC. This encodes CASSQDIGGYTF.

The J gene is TRBJ2-1, the V gene TRBV12-3 or TRBV12-4; possible D gene TRBD1, 6 bases. Trimming removed 1 base from V and 5 bases from J, with 9 bases in between. This CDR3 is built from 14 residues. For the CDR3, the DNA is TGTGCCAGCAGTTTAGATCAGGGGAACAATGAGCAGTTCTTC. This gives the protein CASSLDQGNNEQFF.

The rearrangement joins TRBV20-1 to TRBJ2-4; TRBD1 is a possible D gene (5 bases). This CDR3 has 13 amino acids. Trimming pared 3 bases from V and 0 bases from J, leaving 6 bases between. Germline CDR1 and CDR2: DFQATT and SNEGSKA (reference sequence). As DNA, the CDR3 is TGCAGTGCTAGTGGGGCAGCCAAAAACATTCAGTACTTC. Amino acids: CSASGAAKNIQYF.

The chain employs TRBV24-1 and TRBJ2-1; 8 bases are shared with TRBD2. V dropped 9 bases and J dropped 4; count of bases not matched to a gene: 7. This CDR3 has 14 amino acids. Germline V gives CDR1 KGHDR, CDR2 SFDVKD. The CDR3 DNA reads as TGTGCCACCTCGGGAGCGGGGGAGTACAATGAGCAGTTCTTC. Amino acid sequence: CATSGAGEYNEQFF.

The chain recombines TRBV18 with TRBJ1-5; 9 nucleotides match TRBD1. The J segment lost 7 bases and the V segment lost 5 bases, leaving 12 bases of the junction unmatched. CDR3 length: 16 residues. CDR1 and CDR2 from the germline V gene are KGHSH and LQKENI. The CDR3, as DNA: TGTGCCAGCTCAGCCGGAGGGACAGGGTACGACCAGCCCCAGCATTTT. It specifies CASSAGGTGYDQPQHF.

This clonotype appeared a few times. The CDR3 DNA reads as TGTGCCAGCAGCTTGGATGGAGGGAGCTACGAGCAGTACTTC. It specifies CASSLDGGSYEQYF. The chain uses TRBV5-4 and TRBJ2-7; D might be TRBD2 (6 bases). Between the trimmed V and J ends, which lost 0 bases and 3 bases, there was a span of 10 bases. Germline CDR1 is SGHNT and CDR2 is YYREEE (reference sequence). This CDR3 region has 14 residues.

Relative to its sample, this clonotype is large. This chain uses TRBV10-1 with TRBJ2-7, with a weak D call TRBD1 (6 bases). This CDR3 is built from 12 residues. Germline lookup yields CDR1 WNHNN and CDR2 SYGVQD (reference sequence). V lost 6 bases and J lost 6, with 12 bases in between. The CDR3 sequence is CASRDSRIEQYF. The CDR3 DNA sequence: TGCGCCAGCAGGGACAGTCGGATCGAGCAGTACTTC.

J is TRBJ1-1 and V is TRBV7-8; 11 bases are a match to TRBD1. This CDR3 is built from 15 residues. V shed 3 bases and J 5 bases; nucleotides not matched to a gene: 5. Germline V CDR1 and CDR2: SGHVS, FQNEAQ. CDR3 sequence reads: CASSLGQGVDTEAFF. CDR3 bases: TGTGCCAGCAGCTTGGGACAGGGGGTAGATACTGAAGCTTTCTTT.

In its sample, this clonotype was seen a few times. V usage is TRBV4-3 and J usage is TRBJ2-1, with D maybe TRBD1 (6 bases). CDR3 length: 14 residues. The V gene lost 0 bases and the J gene lost 8 bases, with 11 bases spanning the gap. Germline V CDR1 and CDR2: LGHNA, YSLEER. The CDR3 nucleotides are TGCGCCAGCAGCCAAGATTGGGGGCGTGATGAGCAGTTCTTC. The encoded protein is CASSQDWGRDEQFF.

The chain employs TRBV6-4 and TRBJ2-3; 9 bases match TRBD2. Trimming cost V 3 bases and J 0 bases; bases outside gene matches: 4. Germline V gene data show CDR1 as MRHNA and CDR2 as SNTAGT. The CDR3 has 16 amino acids. Written as DNA, the CDR3 is TGTGCCAGCAGTGAGGGAAGCGGGGGGAGCACAGATACGCAGTATTTT. Encoded protein: CASSEGSGGSTDTQYF.

This clonotype was picked up a small number of times. The rearrangement joins TRBV27 to TRBJ2-7, with TRBD1 matching 7 bases. The CDR3 is 13 amino acids. V lost 4 bases to trimming and J lost 2 bases; unmatched junction nucleotides: 2. Germline CDR1 and CDR2: MNHEY and SMNVEV (reference sequence). CDR3 nucleotides: TGTGCCAGCAGTTACCAGGGGGCCTACGAGCAGTACTTC. Protein sequence: CASSYQGAYEQYF.

In its sample, this clonotype is medium-sized. The chain employs TRBV7-9 and TRBJ1-5, with D unclear. Trimming took off 5 bases at V and 0 bases at J, with 2 bases between the two ends. Germline V gene sequence: CDR1 SEHNR, CDR2 FQNEAQ (reference sequence). The CDR3 covers 12 residues. For the CDR3, the DNA is TGTGCCAGCAGCCGTAGCAATCAGCCCCAGCATTTT. Encoded protein: CASSRSNQPQHF. Complete variable domain (other parts from reference TRBV7-9 and TRBJ1-5): DTGVSQNPRHKITKRGQNVTFRCDPISEHNRLYWYRQTLGQGPEFLTYFQNEAQLEKSRLLSDRFSAERPKGSFSTLEIQRTEQGDSAMYLCASSRSNQPQHFGDGTRLSIL.